The 10 T cell receptor beta chains reported below all come from one sample, sequenced in a study of T and B cells in COVID-19 patients. Each TRB amplification used roughly 240-550 ng of genomic DNA from blood. TRB rearrangements were amplified by multiplex PCR with BIOMED2 TRB-A/B primers. MiXCR, applied by TCRdb to the multiplex PCR reads, yields one record per CDR3 protein. The table lists 6,500 to 10,000 distinct CDR3 sequences, 40% of them singletons. Sequences were obtained from blood. The receptors derive from a human donor who had recovered from COVID-19.

The chain carries TRBV5-6 and TRBJ1-5; 7 bases agree with TRBD1. V was clipped by 2 bases and J by 0 bases; unmatched bases: 5. The CDR3 spans 16 residues. Germline V gene sequence: CDR1 SGHDT, CDR2 YYEEEE. CDR3 residues: CASSFSEGASNQPQHF. CDR3 nucleotides: TGTGCCAGCAGCTTTTCTGAGGGGGCTAGCAATCAGCCCCAGCATTTT.

This clonotype is medium-sized (0.01 to 0.1%) by share. The rearrangement links TRBV19 to TRBJ2-3; D not resolved. Trimming took off 2 bases at V and 5 bases at J, with 5 bases between the two ends. There are 12 residues in the CDR3. From germline, CDR1 is LNHDA and CDR2 SQIVND (reference sequence). The CDR3 spells CASSIYGDTQYF. DNA for the CDR3: TGTGCCAGTAGTATATACGGAGATACGCAGTATTTT. The entire variable domain, with the rest obtained from reference TRBV19 and TRBJ2-3, is as follows: DGGITQSPKYLFRKEGQNVTLSCEQNLNHDAMYWYRQDPGQGLRLIYYSQIVNDFQKGDIAEGYSVSREKKESFPLTVTSAQKNPTAFYLCASSIYGDTQYFGPGTRLTVL.

In this sample, this clonotype is medium-sized (0.01 to 0.1%). The chain employs TRBV6-2 or TRBV6-3 and TRBJ2-2; 10 nucleotides agree with TRBD2. V lost 2 bases to trimming and J lost 4 bases; unmatched junction nucleotides: 1. Looked up from germline, CDR1 is MNHEY and CDR2 is SVGEGT. The CDR3 is made up of 15 amino acids. The CDR3 region is CASSYSGGATGELFF. The CDR3 DNA reads TGTGCCAGCAGTTACAGCGGGGGGGCCACCGGGGAGCTGTTTTTT.

This clonotype is medium-sized (0.01 to 0.1%) within its sample. The chain combines TRBV19 with TRBJ2-2, with a weak D call TRBD1 (8 bases). The V gene's germline CDR1 is LNHDA and CDR2 SQIVND (reference sequence). The CDR3 contains 14 residues. Trimming shortened V by 5 bases and J by 8 bases, and 15 bases separated the two germline ends. The CDR3 coding sequence is TGTGCCAGTAGTTTACAGGGGGGGATGGGGGAGCTGTTTTTT. It yields the protein CASSLQGGMGELFF.

This clonotype was counted between two and nine times. CDR3: CASSTAGYGYTF. Written as DNA, the CDR3 is TGTGCCAGCAGCACTGCGGGCTATGGCTACACCTTC. This chain joins TRBV11-3 and TRBJ1-2; D not certain. The CDR3 consists of 12 residues. V dropped 5 bases and J dropped 4 bases, with 8 bases sitting between them. Germline lookup yields CDR1 SGHNT and CDR2 YENEEA. Drawing the rest from reference TRBV11-3 and TRBJ1-2, the complete variable domain is EAGVVQSPRYKIIEKKQPVAFWCNPISGHNTLYWYLQNLGQGPELLIRYENEEAVDDSQLPKDRFSAERLKGVDSTLKIQPAELGDSAVYLCASSTAGYGYTFGSGTRLTVV.

The genes are TRBV5-1 and TRBJ2-7; unclear D gene. V shed 5 bases and J shed 3 bases, with 9 bases lying between them. Germline lookup yields CDR1 SGHRS and CDR2 YFSETQ. The length of the CDR3 is 12 residues. CDR3 loop: CASRADNYEQYF. The DNA for the CDR3 is TGCGCCAGCAGGGCCGACAACTACGAGCAGTACTTC.

The genes are TRBV5-1 and TRBJ1-1; weak D call: TRBD1 (5 bases). The CDR3 is 11 residues long. In germline, CDR1 is SGHRS, CDR2 YFSETQ. Trimming cost V 4 bases and J 8 bases, with 9 bases left between them. CDR3 protein: CASSPGTEAFF. The CDR3 region has the DNA TGCGCCAGCAGCCCAGGGACGGAAGCTTTCTTT.

The gene calls are TRBV6-1 and TRBJ1-1; tentatively, D is TRBD1 (6 bases). V lost 6 bases to trimming and J lost 1 base, with 12 bases between them. The CDR3 contains 14 residues. Germline V lookup: CDR1 MNHNS, CDR2 SASEGT. The CDR3, as DNA: TGTGCCAGCAGCCTAGAGACAGGGAACACTGAAGCTTTCTTT. The encoded protein is CASSLETGNTEAFF.

This clonotype has a handful of counts. The rearrangement links TRBV19 to TRBJ1-5; D may be TRBD1 (6 bases). The V gene's germline CDR1 is LNHDA and CDR2 SQIVND (reference sequence). This CDR3 is 13 amino acids long. Trimming shortened V by 9 bases and J by 2 bases, and 11 bases separated the two germline ends. Written as DNA, the CDR3 is TGTGCCAGCCAGGGGCAGGGCAATCAGCCCCAGCATTTT. Translating it yields CASQGQGNQPQHF.

This clonotype has more than one count but fewer than ten. This chain connects TRBV28 to TRBJ2-3, with 9 bases matching TRBD2. The germline V gene encodes CDR1 MDHEN and CDR2 SYDVKM. The CDR3 spans 16 residues. Trimming took 5 bases from V and 6 from J; bases not matched to a gene: 12. Here the CDR3 reads CASSQPGLASRDTQYF. CDR3 DNA sequence: TGTGCCAGCAGTCAACCGGGACTAGCCTCCCGGGATACGCAGTATTTT.